This T cell receptor beta chain was obtained from a study of T cells after somatic rescue of genetic block (dated by TCRdb to about 2020). Some background on the complete study: What the study looked at was long-term robustness, specifically in a T-cell system that came about through somatic rescue of a genetic block in T-cell development.

The library was obtained by the immunoSEQ multiplex PCR assay. In its TCRdb copy, this immuneACCESS table keeps in-frame sequences only and misses some clones. Where compared with another copy, unresolved V genes explain less than half of these, and the others have no known cause. The sample data list 88,000 or so clones, and 80% to 90% of these were observed just once. Jointly, the top ten make up around 1.6% of the sample. Worth noting for this clone: The specificity of this receptor is unknown. No clone much larger than this one lies a single base away; base qualities are absent.

Sequencing input: peripheral blood mononuclear cells (PBMCs). The TCR comes from a woman younger than 30.

The DNA sequence follows: TGTGCCAGCAGTTTAAAGGGGACGTCTAGCGGGAGCCCTAGGTCCTACGAGCAGTACTTC. Its protein reads: CASSLKGTSSGSPRSYEQYF. The chain links TRBV27 with TRBJ2-7, and 10 junctional nucleotides match TRBD2. Germline trimming amounts to 2 bases on V and 1 base on J, with 17 as the count of junction bases outside the gene matches. Sequences MNHEY (CDR1) and SMNVEV (CDR2) are obtained from the germline V gene (reference sequence). The CDR3 sequence holds 20 residues, the cysteine and phenylalanine included. The entry retains the CDR3 DNA only, 60 bases that are in frame from base 1.